Listed below are T cell receptor beta chains from one sample, sequenced in a study of T cell responses to AZD1222 COVID-19 vaccine. TCRdb's copy holds only in-frame clones and misses some; the assay was immunoSEQ multiplex PCR. The sample carries some 130,000 clones, roughly 91% recorded once. The input for sequencing was peripheral blood, taken on day 0 of AZD1222 vaccination. Receptors originate from an adult in good health. Both conserved end residues are part of each CDR3. D genes are given only for firm matches. Size is stated for part of the rows, as once, few or many counts, or as a class when the clone is expanded.

>TRBV24-1|-|-|TRBJ1-2
CATSATANYGYTF
TGTGCCACCAGTGCCACAGCTAACTATGGCTACACCTTC
>TRBV5-6|-|-|TRBJ1-1
CASSLVDTEAFF
TGTGCCAGCAGCTTGGTAGACACTGAAGCTTTCTTT
>TRBV6-2/TRBV6-3|-|-|TRBJ1-4
CASSYSRRADGEKLFF
TGTGCCAGCAGTTACTCGCGCAGGGCGGACGGTGAAAAACTGTTTTTT
>TRBV6-5|TRBD1|few|TRBJ1-1
CASRGQGRGDTEAFF
TGTGCCAGCAGGGGACAGGGGAGGGGGGACACTGAAGCTTTCTTT
>TRBV7-6|-|once|TRBJ1-4
CASSLGMGPVEKLFF
TGTGCCAGCAGCTTAGGGATGGGGCCGGTTGAAAAACTGTTTTTT
>TRBV27|-|once|TRBJ2-1
CASSGGATNLNEQFF
TGTGCCAGCTCAGGAGGGGCGACTAACCTCAATGAGCAGTTCTTC
>TRBV9|-|-|TRBJ1-2
CASWGNYGYTF
TGTGCCAGCTGGGGCAACTATGGCTACACCTTC
>TRBV5-1|TRBD2|-|TRBJ2-5
CASSLLGLAGEQETQYF
TGCGCCAGCAGCCTCCTGGGACTAGCGGGAGAACAAGAGACCCAGTACTTC
>TRBV6-4|-|once|TRBJ1-3
CASSEEDSPGNTIYF
TGTGCCAGCAGTGAGGAGGACAGTCCTGGAAACACCATATATTTT
>TRBV30|-|-|TRBJ1-2
CAWSSLWTSAFYGYTF
TGTGCCTGGAGTAGCCTCTGGACTTCTGCCTTCTATGGCTACACCTTC
>TRBV6-2/TRBV6-3|TRBD1|-|TRBJ2-1
CASTPGQGLPQFF
TGTGCCAGCACCCCGGGACAGGGGCTCCCTCAGTTCTTC
>TRBV9|-|-|TRBJ2-1
CASSLDRNEQFF
TGTGCCAGCAGCCTAGACAGGAATGAGCAGTTCTTC
>TRBV29-1|-|-|TRBJ1-2
CSVEDLDGGNYGYTF
TGCAGCGTTGAAGATCTGGATGGGGGGAACTATGGCTACACCTTC
>TRBV27|-|-|TRBJ2-7
CASSYTGPYEQYF
TGTGCCAGCAGTTACACAGGGCCCTACGAGCAGTACTTC
>TRBV10-3|TRBD2|few|TRBJ2-1
CAIKTSGGVYNEQFF
TGTGCCATCAAGACTAGCGGGGGGGTCTACAATGAGCAGTTCTTC
>TRBV5-6|TRBD2|-|TRBJ2-4
CASSSAGRGGVNIQYF
TGTGCCAGCAGCTCCGCGGGGCGGGGAGGGGTAAACATTCAGTACTTC
>TRBV7-9|-|-|TRBJ1-2
CASSFGQYDGYTF
TGTGCCAGCAGCTTCGGACAGTACGATGGCTACACCTTC
>TRBV11-3|TRBD2|-|TRBJ2-1
CASSSSGPGYNEQFF
TGTGCCAGCAGCTCTAGCGGGCCAGGATACAATGAGCAGTTCTTC
>TRBV14|-|-|TRBJ1-2
CASSPGTPNYGYTF
TGTGCCAGCAGCCCAGGGACTCCTAACTATGGCTACACCTTC
>TRBV30|-|-|TRBJ1-4
CAWSVLLHEKLFF
TGTGCCTGGAGTGTACTACTTCATGAAAAACTGTTTTTT
>TRBV27|-|-|TRBJ1-2
CASSLYQSGGRADGYTF
TGTGCCAGCAGTTTATACCAATCGGGGGGAAGAGCGGATGGCTACACCTTC
>TRBV5-6|-|-|TRBJ1-2
CASSLDNYGYTF
TGTGCCAGCAGCCTGGACAACTATGGCTACACCTTC
>TRBV18|TRBD1|-|TRBJ1-5
CASSPNTGGSEPQHF
TGTGCCAGCTCACCAAATACAGGGGGCAGTGAGCCCCAGCATTTT
>TRBV4-1|-|once|TRBJ1-5
CASSQRIGSNQPQHF
TGCGCCAGCAGCCAGAGGATTGGTAGCAATCAGCCCCAGCATTTT
>TRBV7-2|-|-|TRBJ1-5
CASSAVGRGNQPQHF
TGTGCCAGCAGCGCCGTTGGGAGGGGCAATCAGCCCCAGCATTTT
>TRBV6-5|-|-|TRBJ2-7
CASAPSGLSYEQYF
TGTGCCAGCGCGCCGAGCGGGTTAAGCTACGAGCAGTACTTC
>TRBV27|-|-|TRBJ1-5
CASSLRVGRGNQPQHF
TGTGCCAGCAGTTTAAGGGTAGGAAGGGGCAATCAGCCCCAGCATTTT
>TRBV7-2|TRBD2|-|TRBJ2-1
CASRPGTSGRWNEQFF
TGTGCCAGCAGACCGGGGACTAGCGGGAGATGGAATGAGCAGTTCTTC
>TRBV9|-|-|TRBJ2-7
CASSVGRDPPYEQYF
TGTGCCAGCAGCGTAGGGCGGGACCCTCCCTACGAGCAGTACTTC
>TRBV20-1|-|-|TRBJ2-1
CSASSPTHSPSYNEQFF
TGCAGTGCTAGTTCACCCACTCATTCCCCCTCCTACAATGAGCAGTTCTTC
>TRBV11-1|TRBD2|-|TRBJ2-1
CASSLGFGRGNEQFF
TGTGCCAGCAGTTTAGGTTTCGGGAGGGGGAATGAGCAGTTCTTC
>TRBV9|TRBD1|-|TRBJ2-5
CASSGRGTAKYQETQYF
TGTGCCAGCAGCGGAAGAGGGACAGCGAAGTACCAAGAGACCCAGTACTTC
>TRBV5-1|TRBD1|few|TRBJ2-5
CASSFVGTGAGETQYF
TGCGCCAGCAGCTTTGTGGGGACAGGGGCCGGGGAGACCCAGTACTTC
>TRBV11-3|-|-|TRBJ2-1
CASSLGNGLINEQFF
TGTGCCAGCAGCTTAGGCAACGGACTAATAAATGAGCAGTTCTTC
>TRBV18|-|-|TRBJ1-6
CASSPPWSQSSYNSPLHF
TGTGCCAGCTCACCACCCTGGTCCCAAAGCTCCTATAATTCACCCCTCCACTTT
>TRBV2|TRBD2|-|TRBJ2-3
CATKREYGTDTQYF
TGTGCCACAAAGCGGGAGTATGGCACAGATACGCAGTATTTT
>TRBV29-1|-|-|TRBJ2-7
CSVEGGRGQYF
TGCAGCGTTGAAGGGGGCAGGGGGCAGTACTTC
>TRBV24-1|-|-|TRBJ1-2
CATSDPPSGGYTF
TGTGCCACCAGTGACCCGCCTTCGGGAGGCTACACCTTC
>TRBV6-6|-|-|TRBJ2-7
CASSYQLGGGYEQYF
TGTGCCAGCAGTTACCAACTGGGCGGCGGCTACGAGCAGTACTTC
>TRBV27|-|once|TRBJ1-5
CASSLEGGGRNQPQHF
TGTGCCAGCAGTTTAGAAGGGGGGGGACGCAATCAGCCCCAGCATTTT
>TRBV7-2|TRBD1|-|TRBJ2-7
CASSPGGSPYEQYF
TGTGCCAGCAGCCCAGGGGGTTCCCCCTACGAGCAGTACTTC
>TRBV10-3|TRBD2|once|TRBJ2-2
CAISVLAGGGELFF
TGTGCCATCAGTGTGCTAGCGGGAGGTGGGGAGCTGTTTTTT
>TRBV5-1|TRBD2|-|TRBJ2-7
CASRSGGDEQYF
TGCGCCAGCAGGTCGGGGGGGGACGAGCAGTACTTC
>TRBV4-1|TRBD2|-|TRBJ2-2
CASSQDDLAGGRTGELFF
TGCGCCAGCAGCCAAGATGACCTAGCGGGAGGTCGAACCGGGGAGCTGTTTTTT
>TRBV30|-|-|TRBJ1-1
CAWSANINGYTEAFF
TGTGCCTGGAGCGCAAATATTAACGGGTACACTGAAGCTTTCTTT
>TRBV7-8|-|-|TRBJ2-7
CASSSYRIYEQYF
TGTGCCAGCAGCTCATATCGGATCTACGAGCAGTACTTC
>TRBV5-4|TRBD1|-|TRBJ2-7
CASSSGTAFYEQYF
TGTGCCAGCAGCTCAGGGACAGCCTTCTACGAGCAGTACTTC
>TRBV27|-|-|TRBJ2-1
CASRIYNEQFF
TGTGCCAGCAGGATATACAATGAGCAGTTCTTC
>TRBV9|TRBD1|-|TRBJ1-2
CASRHDRAYGYTF
TGTGCCAGCAGGCATGACAGGGCCTATGGCTACACCTTC
>TRBV5-4|TRBD2|-|TRBJ2-3
CASSSTSGSTDTQYF
TGTGCCAGCAGCTCGACTAGCGGGAGTACAGATACGCAGTATTTT
>TRBV7-9|-|-|TRBJ2-5
CASSLAQGAETQYF
TGTGCCAGCAGCTTAGCACAGGGTGCAGAGACCCAGTACTTC
>TRBV10-3|-|-|TRBJ1-4
CAISETTWTGTNEKLFF
TGTGCCATCAGTGAGACCACCTGGACTGGAACTAATGAAAAACTGTTTTTT
>TRBV10-3|-|-|TRBJ1-6
CAISEEVLAGSPLHF
TGTGCCATCAGTGAGGAGGTGCTAGCGGGTTCACCCCTCCACTTT